This TCR beta chain was recorded in a study of shared clonotypes between healthy human individuals. Points from the study as a whole: Among non-shared clonotypes, generation probabilities were lower than among those shared by all four donors. Sorted-subset sequencing was shown by rarefaction to be incomplete despite large depth.

This clone has only one observation. What it recognizes is unknown. It differs at one base from a far larger clone, so likely a read error. This specimen includes other DNA sequences encoding the same CDR3. Repertoires were generated with immunoSEQ multiplex PCR, while TCRdb's copy carries only in-frame clones and drops some. The sample lists 650,000 to 750,000 clones; more than 70% were seen once. Trimming removed 2 bases at V and 0 bases at J, with 10 bases between. The CDR3 consists of 15 residues. Germline CDR1 and CDR2: MDHEN and SYDVKM. The sequence was obtained from a woman aged 30 to 39 in good health. V gene TRBV28 combines with J gene TRBJ1-2; D gene uncertain. The sequenced sample was memory CD4+ T cells sorted from blood. Sample subset: CD45RA-negative fraction. The CDR3 DNA sequence: TGTGCCAGCAGTTTAGGTGGCGGACCTAACTATGGCTACACCTTC. This sequence encodes CASSLGGGPNYGYTF.